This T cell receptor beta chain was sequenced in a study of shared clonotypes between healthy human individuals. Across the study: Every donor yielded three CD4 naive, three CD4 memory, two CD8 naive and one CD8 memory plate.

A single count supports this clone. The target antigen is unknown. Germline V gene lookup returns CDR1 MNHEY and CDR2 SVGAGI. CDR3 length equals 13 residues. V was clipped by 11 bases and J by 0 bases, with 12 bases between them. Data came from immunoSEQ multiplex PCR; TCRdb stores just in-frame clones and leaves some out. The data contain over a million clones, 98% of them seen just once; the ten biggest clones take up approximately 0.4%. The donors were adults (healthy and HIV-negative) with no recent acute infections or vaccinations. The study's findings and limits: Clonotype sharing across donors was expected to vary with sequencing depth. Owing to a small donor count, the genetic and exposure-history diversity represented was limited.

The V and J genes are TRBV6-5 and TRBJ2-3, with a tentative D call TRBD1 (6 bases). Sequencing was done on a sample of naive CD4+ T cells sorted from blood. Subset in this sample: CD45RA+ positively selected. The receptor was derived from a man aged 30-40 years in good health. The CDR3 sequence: CAVRDTSTDTQYF. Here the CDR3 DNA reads TGTGCCGTACGGGACACTAGCACAGATACGCAGTATTTT.